This entry describes one TCR beta chain. This clone was seen a single time. Its target antigen remains unknown. The conserved phenylalanine or tryptophan normally closing the CDR3 is absent here, so this likely arose from a read error. The cohort was made up of several hundred healthy bone marrow donors. All cohort members were sampled while nominally healthy, although unrecorded immune exposures were likely present. The donor tested CMV seropositive and was one of the 289 seropositive cohort members. A peripheral blood sample was provided by each donor, and peripheral blood mononuclear cells were used for TCR beta sequencing. Genomic DNA was extracted from the blood cell samples with the Qiagen DNeasy Blood Extraction Kit. The library came from the immunoSEQ multiplex PCR assay. For the multiplex PCR, a mixture combining 60 forward primers for TCR Vbeta segments and 13 reverse primers for TCR Jbeta segments was used. A multiplex PCR assay on genomic DNA amplified the CDR3 region of rearranged TCR beta genes. The amplified TCR beta libraries were sequenced on the Illumina HiSeq System as 87-base-pair reads. On the authors' methods: In a later analysis, approximately 74 million unique TCR beta chains were counted across the approximately 620 repertoires, and approximately 9.9 million of these chains were shared by at least two donors. A nearest-neighbor algorithm error-corrected the raw reads and collapsed the reads into unique sequences, merging closely related sequences to remove PCR and sequencing errors. Alignment of CDR3 sequences to IMGT reference sequences was used to assign V, D and J gene segments. For a sequence to be retained, at least a six-nucleotide match to both a V gene segment and a J gene segment was required. Rearrangements were classified as productive when the CDR3 lacked stop codons and remained in frame with V and J, and all other rearrangements were classified as non-productive. CDR3 was defined by IMGT convention, running from the second conserved V-encoded cysteine to the conserved J-encoded phenylalanine. In an earlier analysis of more than 550 of the donors, sequences lacking an unambiguous match to a single V gene segment were excluded. In an earlier analysis of some 590 of the donors, a V segment was called functional when productive rearrangements were above 56.7%, and segregating when the standard deviation between donors exceeded 5%. A statistical classification framework was developed to diagnose cytomegalovirus status using the catalog of TCR beta chain sequences. In a later analysis, TCR nucleotide sequences were compared against IMGT/GENE-DB human TR gene sequences so that V and J genes could be assigned. In a later analysis, CDR3 sequences and most-parsimonious VDJ recombination scenarios were assigned using the TCRdist pipeline. A later analysis defined each TCR beta chain by its CDR3 amino acid sequence plus V-gene family, and excluded reads lacking a unique V-gene family. To address suspected cross-contamination and a sequencing artifact, a later analysis removed roughly 580 highly shared, low-generation-probability nucleotide sequences. For each public chain, a later analysis derived a clonal expansion index from normalized ranks of inferred template counts within each repertoire. In a later analysis, generation probabilities were computed using a VDJ recombination model fitted to out-of-frame rearrangements, and the results were checked against IGoR. In a later analysis, hypergeometric tests were used to score TCR-TCR, TCR-HLA and TCR-CMV co-occurrence, with a repertoire-size bias correction applied to TCR pairs. In a later analysis, false discovery rates were estimated by permuting HLA or CMV assignments 20 times. A later analysis grouped co-occurring TCRs with DBSCAN, adding TCRdist sequence similarity when clustering within HLA-allele-positive subsets. For co-occurrence clustering, repertoires with fewer than 30,000 or more than 120,000 public chains were excluded, along with five or six repertoires with anomalous nucleotide sharing. TCRdb obtained this table from immuneACCESS and retained in-frame rearrangements with V and J assigned. These tables miss some clones; where compared with another copy, unresolved V genes account for less than half of the shortfall, and the remainder is unexplained. V and J calls and clone size come straight from that table; D and trimming were deduced from the DNA. This sample comprises just over 150,000 clones, approximately 82% of them detected only once. The ten largest clones take up under 8% of the sample.

The record originates from a study of cytomegalovirus exposure and HLA in healthy donors (dated by TCRdb to about 2017). For the study in its entirety: An earlier analysis of approximately 640 of the donors reported about 290 Gb of sequence data and around 110 million unique TCR beta sequences from 190 million or so T cells. Typing coverage varied by locus: about 629-640 donors for A, B, C, DRB1 and DQB1; more than 500 for DQA1; nearly 610 for DPA1; 450 to 480 for DPB1. Because of strong linkage in the cohort, four or five DR-DQ haplotypes were treated as single units for association and clustering. Both class I and class II loci were covered by HLA typing, at four-digit resolution. To decide whether each TCR beta V gene segment behaved as functional or pseudogenic, an earlier analysis of over 500 of the donors relied on high-throughput TCR beta sequencing. On average, around 230,000 unique TCR beta nucleotide sequences were sequenced per donor among more than 350 genotyped donors of the cohort, with about 17% of those sequences being non-productive. In a later genetic analysis, genome-wide SNP genotypes for about three fifths of the 666 donors were used, and that subset was treated as a discovery cohort. The study combined high-throughput TCR immunosequencing, statistical association of individual TCRs with disease status, and machine learning to predict cytomegalovirus infection status. A later analysis re-analyzed previously published TCR beta repertoires from roughly 630 donors and added high-resolution HLA genotyping to study TCR occurrence patterns. An early release covering just under 650 HLA-typed donors comprised roughly 300 gigabases of sequencing data and roughly 86 million unique TCR sequences. The T cell repertoires of some 670 subjects were profiled by immunosequencing and related to cytomegalovirus serostatus. Of the 300 to 450 genotyped donors, approximately 83% fell in the genetic ancestry cluster associated with self-reported Caucasian donors. Rather than drawing on any new phenotypic data, the later analysis identified candidate immune exposures from TCR beta sequences and the way those sequences occurred across donors. Donor age, sex, ethnicity and CMV serostatus were compiled together with the repertoire data. All discovery cohort repertoires had been generated on a single sequencing platform. The aim of the study was to test whether cataloging public T cell receptors could identify signatures of past pathogen exposure. Besides the first cohort of around 670 subjects, a separate validation cohort made up of 120 different subjects was used.

Paper-wide results and their limitations: A later analysis associated 15,000 to 20,000 TCR beta sequences with specific HLA alleles at a false discovery rate of 0.05. Most TCR sequences were seen in very few donors, while some public TCRs were found in many individuals. V-gene and J-gene trimming of TCR beta chains was associated with a missense DCLRE1C variant in a later genetic analysis, and the association was replicated in an independent cohort. The presence/absence analyses assumed that sequencing depth was roughly uniform across donors, and that assumption may not be true. Because HLA typing was unavailable for some donors at each locus, only the typed subset was used in association tests. In this cohort, only TCR beta chains were sequenced, and detectable features were limited by the absence of alpha or paired-chain data. It was suggested by the authors that the approach could potentially be generalized to other disease states and immunological phenotypes. A further reported finding was that TCR beta sequences accurately predicted the HLA-A and HLA-B alleles for most subjects in the first cohort. Most CMV-associated TCR beta chains appeared to be HLA-restricted in a later analysis, and the HLA associations seemed to be driven largely by CMV exposure. Correlated functional status among segregating V segments might be attributable to linkage disequilibrium, but an unknown experimental factor could not be ruled out. An earlier analysis of some 590 of the donors showed that most TCR beta V segments appeared in productive rearrangements either about 87% or about 30% of the time, which broadly matched IMGT annotations. Immune exposure information for the cohort was limited to CMV serostatus. Several of the top co-occurrence clusters appeared to be linked to parvovirus B19, influenza, CMV and Epstein-Barr virus, according to a later analysis. Cytomegalovirus status was reported to be diagnosed by the classifier with high specificity and sensitivity in both the original and validation cohorts. Compared with equally common non-associated chains, HLA-associated TCR beta chains in a later analysis were more clonally expanded and had lower generation probabilities. In vitro tests confirmed that a few of the cytomegalovirus-associated TCR beta chains recognize cytomegalovirus antigens. A cluster of highly shared sequence variants was judged likely to be a technical artifact of the sequencing pipeline. According to a later genetic analysis, donors in an Asian-associated ancestry cluster had fewer N-insertions in productive TCRs than the approximately 650-donor mean. The study listed 150 to 200 TCR beta chains as associated with cytomegalovirus. In a later analysis, TCR association rates were found to vary across HLA loci, with the most associated TCRs seen for DRB1 alleles and the fewest for HLA-C alleles. Because the 87-base-pair reads could not distinguish some IMGT-functional V segments, including TRBV6-2 and TRBV6-3, those segments were excluded. Because counts were too low, under 20 rarely observed V segments, including chromosome 9 orphons, were left out of the earlier analysis of 587 of the donors. When HLA alleles, especially DR and DQ, strongly co-occurred, TCR associations were difficult to assign to individual alleles.

The CDR3 contains 15 residues when both ends are counted. Left in the record is the CDR3 DNA by itself, 45 bases read in frame from the first base. CDR1 is given as MNHEY and CDR2 as SMNVEV, both from the germline V gene (reference sequence). V loses 4 bases of germline sequence and J loses 4 bases, and the interval between the two ends is 16 bases. The clonotype was recovered from a woman in her forties or fifties in good health and CMV-seropositive. The sequenced material came from PBMCs. Rearrangement joined TRBV27 to TRBJ1-1; TRBD1 is a weak D gene call, 6 bases matching. The nucleotide sequence is TGTGCCAGCAGTTCCCCGTGGCAGGGGAGCACTGAAGCTTTCCTT. This translates into CASSSPWQGSTEAFL.